This T cell receptor beta chain was profiled in a study of T cell responses to AZD1222 COVID-19 vaccine (dated by TCRdb to the early 2020s). A note on the overall study: A total of roughly 240 trial participants underwent TCR sequencing, of whom about 200 received two doses of AZD1222 and 26 received two doses of the MenACWY control vaccine. Trial participants were enrolled into age subgroups of 18-55, 56-69 and 70-plus years, which contained around 140, 26 and 57 TCR-sequenced participants, respectively.

The sample's time point, from its label and the paper: baseline before first vaccination. Interpreted using the paper, the treatment or condition label stands for: meningococcal conjugate vaccine given as trial control. Vaccinee samples were obtained from the UK trials COV001 and COV002, which included a single-blind randomized controlled phase 2/3 trial of AZD1222 (ChAdOx1 nCoV-19) in healthy adults. For TCRbeta chain sequencing, PBMC samples were collected from trial participants at day 0 and at day 28 after the second dose. Concerning this clone: Its specific antigen is unknown. The input lacks base qualities; no much larger clone sits a single base away.

The paper as a whole reports these results and caveats: Nearly half of unique spike-specific TCRs reportedly recognized epitopes outside regions mutated in the B.1.351 and B.1.1.7 variants. The 56-69-year group was small, and its depth increase did not reach significance, likely because of low power. Only five or six AZD1222 recipients were SARS-CoV-2 seropositive at baseline, limiting conclusions about previously exposed vaccinees. CD4 TCRs associated with the vaccine covered the entire spike protein, and the dominant responses were in regions 160-218 and 743-854. A significant rise in spike-specific TCR breadth and depth was observed after two AZD1222 doses relative to day 0 and relative to MenACWY recipients. Most participants were white British and females outnumbered males, and the authors suggested that clonal diversity may have been underestimated. Because no day 14 peak-response samples were available, repertoires were characterized only after the peak T cell response.

The CDR3 regions of human TCRbeta chains were subjected to immunosequencing. In the authors' own workflow: Repertoire TCRs were matched against a reference library of SARS-CoV-2-specific TCRs generated with the MIRA antigen-specificity platform. Breadth meant the fraction of unique TCRs that were SARS-CoV-2-associated, whereas depth meant the fraction of total T cells that were SARS-CoV-2-associated. Using the MIRA data, every spike-specific TCR was mapped to the spike region that the TCR reacted to and assigned to either a CD4 or a CD8 class. Log10-transformed breadth and depth values were compared by one-way ANOVA with Sidak's multiple comparisons tests. As stored in TCRdb, this immuneACCESS dataset retains in-frame rearrangements with V and J assigned. A fraction of the clones does not appear; measured against another copy, unresolved V genes explain less than half of the discrepancy, and the remainder lacks a known reason. That table furnishes V, J and clone size, whereas the DNA furnished D and trimming. The sample includes approximately 190,000 clones, with around 87% observed a single time. The ten largest clonotypes hold approximately 2.5% of the sample.

Between the V and J ends, shortened by 0 bases and 2 bases respectively, the junction contains 5 bases. From the cysteine up to the phenylalanine, the CDR3 has a length of 13 residues. This entry keeps only the CDR3 DNA: 39 bases, framed from base 1. CDR1 SGDLS and CDR2 YYNGEE are derived from the germline V gene. The V gene is TRBV9 and the J gene is TRBJ1-1; no confident D gene assignment can be made. The sample consisted of peripheral blood, taken on day 0 of MenACWY control vaccination. This clonotype was obtained from an adult in good health. The CDR3 protein sequence reads: CASSVGDNTEAFF. The nucleotide sequence reads TGTGCCAGCAGCGTAGGCGATAACACTGAAGCTTTCTTT. The entire variable domain, with the stretches around the CDR3 drawn from the reference TRBV9 and TRBJ1-1 proteins, is DSGVTQTPKHLITATGQRVTLRCSPRSGDLSVYWYQQSLDQGLQFLIQYYNGEERAKGNILERFSAQQFPDLHSELNLSSLELGDSALYFCASSVGDNTEAFFGQGTRLTVV.